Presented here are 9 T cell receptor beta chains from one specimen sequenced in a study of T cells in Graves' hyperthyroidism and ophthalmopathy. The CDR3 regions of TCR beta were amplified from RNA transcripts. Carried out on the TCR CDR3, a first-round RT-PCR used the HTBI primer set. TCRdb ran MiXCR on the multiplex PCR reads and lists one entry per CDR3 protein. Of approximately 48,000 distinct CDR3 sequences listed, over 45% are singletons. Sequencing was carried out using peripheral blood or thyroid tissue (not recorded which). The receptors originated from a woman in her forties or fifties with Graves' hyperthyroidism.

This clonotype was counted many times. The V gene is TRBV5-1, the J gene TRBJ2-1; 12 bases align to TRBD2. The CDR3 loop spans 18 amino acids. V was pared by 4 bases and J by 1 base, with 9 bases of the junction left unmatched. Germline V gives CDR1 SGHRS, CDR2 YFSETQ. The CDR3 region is CASSPPLAGGRSYNEQFF. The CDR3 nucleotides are TGCGCCAGCAGCCCACCACTAGCGGGAGGCCGTTCCTACAATGAGCAGTTCTTC.

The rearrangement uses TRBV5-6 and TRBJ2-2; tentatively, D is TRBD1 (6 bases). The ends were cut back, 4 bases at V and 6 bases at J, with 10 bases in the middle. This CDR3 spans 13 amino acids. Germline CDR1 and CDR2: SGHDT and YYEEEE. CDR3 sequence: CASSGSGAGELFF. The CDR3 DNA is TGTGCCAGCAGCGGGTCAGGGGCCGGGGAGCTGTTTTTT.

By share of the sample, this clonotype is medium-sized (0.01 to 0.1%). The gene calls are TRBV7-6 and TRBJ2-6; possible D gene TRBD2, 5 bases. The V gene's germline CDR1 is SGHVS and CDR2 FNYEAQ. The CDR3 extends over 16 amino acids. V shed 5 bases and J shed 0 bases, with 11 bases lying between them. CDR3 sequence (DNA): TGTGCCAGCAGCAGGAGGACCGACTCTGGGGCCAACGTCCTGACTTTC. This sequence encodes CASSRRTDSGANVLTF. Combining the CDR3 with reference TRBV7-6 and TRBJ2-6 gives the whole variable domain GAGVSQSPRYKVTKRGQDVALRCDPISGHVSLYWYRQALGQGPEFLTYFNYEAQQDKSGLPNDRFSAERPEGSISTLTIQRTEQRDSAMYRCASSRRTDSGANVLTFGAGSRLTVL.

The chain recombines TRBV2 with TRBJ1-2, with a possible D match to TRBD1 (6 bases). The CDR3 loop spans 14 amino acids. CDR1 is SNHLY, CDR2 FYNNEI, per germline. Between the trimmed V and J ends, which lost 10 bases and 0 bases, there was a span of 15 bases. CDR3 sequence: CATWNRASNYGYTF. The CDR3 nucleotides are TGTGCCACCTGGAACAGGGCTTCTAACTATGGCTACACCTTC.

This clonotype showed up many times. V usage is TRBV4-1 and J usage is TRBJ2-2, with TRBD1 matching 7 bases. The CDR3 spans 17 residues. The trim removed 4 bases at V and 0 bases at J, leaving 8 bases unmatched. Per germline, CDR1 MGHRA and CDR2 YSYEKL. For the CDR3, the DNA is TGCGCCAGCAGCCCCTCCAGGGGGACCGCGAACACCGGGGAGCTGTTTTTT. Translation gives CASSPSRGTANTGELFF.

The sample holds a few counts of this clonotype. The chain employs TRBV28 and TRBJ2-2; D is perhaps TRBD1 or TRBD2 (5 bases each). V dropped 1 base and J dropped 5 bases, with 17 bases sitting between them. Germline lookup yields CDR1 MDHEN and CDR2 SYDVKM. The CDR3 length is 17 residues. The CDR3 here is CASSLLGRSGRTGELFF. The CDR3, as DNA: TGTGCCAGCAGTTTATTGGGACGGAGCGGAAGGACCGGGGAGCTGTTTTTT.

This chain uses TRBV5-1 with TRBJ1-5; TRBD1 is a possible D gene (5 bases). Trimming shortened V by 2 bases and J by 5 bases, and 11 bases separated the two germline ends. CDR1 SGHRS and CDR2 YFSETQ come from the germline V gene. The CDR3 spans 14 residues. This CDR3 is CASSFQGGDQPQHF. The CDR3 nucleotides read TGCGCCAGCAGCTTCCAGGGAGGGGATCAGCCCCAGCATTTT.

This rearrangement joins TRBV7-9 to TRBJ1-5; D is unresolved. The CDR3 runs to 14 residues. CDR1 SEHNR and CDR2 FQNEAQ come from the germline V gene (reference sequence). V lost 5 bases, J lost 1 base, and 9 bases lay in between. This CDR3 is CASSRAVSNQPQHF. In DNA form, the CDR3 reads TGTGCCAGCAGCCGGGCCGTCAGCAATCAGCCCCAGCATTTT.

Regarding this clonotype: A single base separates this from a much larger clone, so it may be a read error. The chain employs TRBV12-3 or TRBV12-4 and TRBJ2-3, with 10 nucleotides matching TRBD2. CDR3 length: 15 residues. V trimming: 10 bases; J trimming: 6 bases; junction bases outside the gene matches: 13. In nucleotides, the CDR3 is TGTGCCAACAACCGGTGGAGCGGGAGGGCGGATACGCAGTATTTT. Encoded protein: CANNRWSGRADTQYF.